This is a list of T cell receptor beta chains from one sample in a study of blood T cell repertoires in COVID-19. This table comes from immunoSEQ multiplex PCR, and its TCRdb copy is limited to in-frame clones, with some not included. This sample has around 180,000 clones; around 77% occur once, and the top ten carry 15% to 20%. Sequencing input: peripheral blood. All receptors derive from a man between 60 and 70 years old with active or convalescent COVID-19. CDR3s include the opening cysteine and the closing phenylalanine or tryptophan. D genes are given only for firm matches. A row's size may be missing; if present it is once, few, many or a size class.

v_gene	j_gene	d_gene	abundance	CDR3nt	CDR3aa
TRBV15	TRBJ2-7	TRBD1	-	TGTGCCACCAGCAGAGATTTGAGGGGGACAGGGAGATGGTACGAGCAGTACTTC	CATSRDLRGTGRWYEQYF
TRBV12-2	TRBJ2-7	-	many	TGTGCAAGTCTCCCAAGCGGGTACGAGCAGTACTTC	CASLPSGYEQYF
TRBV6-5	TRBJ1-2	TRBD1	-	TGTGCCAGCAGCAAGGGACAGGGAGGAGGCTACACCTTC	CASSKGQGGGYTF
TRBV5-6	TRBJ2-7	TRBD1	-	TGTGCCAGCAGCCCTATTCCCGGGACAGGGACCTACGAGCAGTACTTC	CASSPIPGTGTYEQYF
TRBV9	TRBJ2-3	TRBD1	-	TGTGCCAGCAGCGGTGGACAGGGGTTCACAGATACGCAGTATTTT	CASSGGQGFTDTQYF
TRBV28	TRBJ2-7	TRBD2	-	TGTGCTCTAACTCCAAGCGGGAGGGCCTACGAGCAGTACTTC	CALTPSGRAYEQYF
TRBV7-3	TRBJ1-6	TRBD1	few	TGTGCCAGCAGCTCCCGGACAGGGAGTGGTTCACCCCTCCACTTT	CASSSRTGSGSPLHF
TRBV7-9	TRBJ1-5	-	-	TGTGCCAGCAGCTCAAAACAGGGTCAGCCCCAGCATTTT	CASSSKQGQPQHF
TRBV25-1	TRBJ2-3	TRBD2	-	TGTGCCAGCAGTTTCGCGGGAGGAGGGGCAGATACGCAGTATTTT	CASSFAGGGADTQYF
TRBV28	TRBJ1-2	-	few	TGTGCCAGCAGTTCTTCAACGGGGGCTAACTATGGCTACACCTTC	CASSSSTGANYGYTF
TRBV18	TRBJ2-7	-	-	TGTGCCAGCTCACCAGCCCAGGGGGGATCCTACGAGCAGTACTTC	CASSPAQGGSYEQYF
TRBV19	TRBJ2-3	TRBD2	few	TGTGCCAGTAGTATATTTGGTCGCGCGGGAGGAAGCACAGATACGCAGTATTTT	CASSIFGRAGGSTDTQYF
TRBV19	TRBJ2-1	TRBD2	-	TGTGCCGTAGGGAGGGCGGGGAGGAATGAGCAGTTCTTC	CAVGRAGRNEQFF
TRBV12-3/TRBV12-4	TRBJ2-1	-	-	TGTGCCAGCAGCCGACTAGTCAATGAGCAGTTCTTC	CASSRLVNEQFF
TRBV2	TRBJ2-5	-	-	TGTGCCAGCAGTGACTTGACGGGTAAAGAGACCCAGTACTTC	CASSDLTGKETQYF
TRBV27	TRBJ2-5	-	-	TGTGCCAGCAGTCGTCCCGGGGGTACCGGAGAGACCCAGTACTTC	CASSRPGGTGETQYF
TRBV5-5	TRBJ2-2	TRBD1	once	TGTGCCAGCAGCCCAGGACAGGGGGCCTATACCGGGGAGCTGTTTTTT	CASSPGQGAYTGELFF
TRBV19	TRBJ1-1	-	-	TGTGCCAGTAGTATAGATTACGGCAGGGACACTGAAGCTTTCTTT	CASSIDYGRDTEAFF
TRBV19	TRBJ2-1	TRBD1	-	TGTGCCAGTAGTTCGGGACAGGGGGGGAATGAGCAGTTCTTC	CASSSGQGGNEQFF
TRBV5-8	TRBJ1-4	TRBD1	-	TGTGCCAGCAGCCGACAGGGCCACCGGGATGAAAAACTGTTTTTT	CASSRQGHRDEKLFF
TRBV18	TRBJ2-1	-	-	TGTGCCAGCTCACCACTAGCGAGCTCCTACAATGAGCAGTTCTTC	CASSPLASSYNEQFF
TRBV27	TRBJ2-3	TRBD2	-	TGTGCCAGCAGTCCAGGGACTAGCGGGTATAGCACAGATACGCAGTATTTT	CASSPGTSGYSTDTQYF
TRBV9	TRBJ2-1	TRBD2	-	TGTGCCAGCAGCGTTGCTAGGGGACTAGCGGCATACAATGAGCAGTTCTTC	CASSVARGLAAYNEQFF
TRBV20-1	TRBJ2-7	-	-	TGCAGTGCTAGAGATCTCCTCGAGCAGTACTTC	CSARDLLEQYF
TRBV27	TRBJ2-7	-	-	TGTGCCAGCAGTTGGTCGGCGGGAACCTACGAGCAGTACTTC	CASSWSAGTYEQYF
TRBV5-4	TRBJ2-1	TRBD2	-	TGTGCCAGCAGCTTGGGGGAACTAGCGATGAGTTACAATGAGCAGTTCTTC	CASSLGELAMSYNEQFF
TRBV5-4	TRBJ2-7	-	-	TGTGCCAGCAGCTTGGAACGAGGGGACTTTATCTACGAGCAGTACTTC	CASSLERGDFIYEQYF
TRBV9	TRBJ1-2	-	-	TGTGCCAGCAGCGCAGGGGTCTATGGCTACACCTTC	CASSAGVYGYTF
TRBV6-2/TRBV6-3	TRBJ2-3	TRBD1	-	TGTGCCAGCAGTAAATGGACAGGGGCCAGCACAGATACGCAGTATTTT	CASSKWTGASTDTQYF
TRBV7-2	TRBJ2-5	TRBD1	-	TGTGCCAGCAGCCCAGCTGGGGGACAGGGGTCCCAGTACTTC	CASSPAGGQGSQYF
TRBV7-9	TRBJ2-7	-	-	TGTGCCAGCAGCTTTTCGATCCCCGGGTACGAGCAGTACTTC	CASSFSIPGYEQYF
TRBV15	TRBJ2-1	-	-	TGTGCCACCAGCAGAGACCCTGCGGGGTTCGATGAGCAGTTCTTC	CATSRDPAGFDEQFF
TRBV7-2	TRBJ2-1	TRBD1	-	TGTGCCAGCAGCTCCGGACAGGGGTCCTACAATGAGCAGTTCTTC	CASSSGQGSYNEQFF
TRBV5-6	TRBJ2-3	-	few	TGTGCCAGCAGTCACGTTACAGGGCTGAACACAGATACGCAGTATTTT	CASSHVTGLNTDTQYF
TRBV5-4	TRBJ2-3	-	few	TGTGCCAGCAGCGGGTCCGGGAGAGGAAGCACAGATACGCAGTATTTT	CASSGSGRGSTDTQYF
TRBV5-5	TRBJ2-2	-	-	TGTGCCAGCAGCAAGGAGGGGGGGCTCACCGGGGAGCTGTTTTTT	CASSKEGGLTGELFF
TRBV3-1/TRBV3-2	TRBJ2-1	-	-	TGTGCCAGCAGCCCTTCGGTAGCGGTTTACAATGAGCAGTTCTTC	CASSPSVAVYNEQFF
TRBV4-1	TRBJ2-1	-	-	TGCGCCAGCAGCCCCCAAGGGAGTGGTTCCTCCTACAATGAGCAGTTCTTC	CASSPQGSGSSYNEQFF
TRBV10-3	TRBJ1-1	TRBD1	-	TGTGCCATCAGTGAGGGACAGGGGTACTCTACTGAAGCTTTCTTT	CAISEGQGYSTEAFF
TRBV5-1	TRBJ1-3	-	-	TGCGCCAGCAGCTCCGGGACACACGGAAACACCATATATTTT	CASSSGTHGNTIYF
TRBV5-1	TRBJ2-1	TRBD2	few	TGCGCCAGCAGCTCCCCTGGACTAAGCGGGGCGTACAATGAGCAGTTCTTC	CASSSPGLSGAYNEQFF
TRBV6-5	TRBJ2-7	TRBD2	few	TGTGCCAGCAGATTAGCGGGAGGATACGAGCAGTACTTC	CASRLAGGYEQYF
TRBV6-2/TRBV6-3	TRBJ2-1	TRBD1	once	TGTGCCAGCAGTTGGGGGACAGGAGATTACAATGAGCAGTTCTTC	CASSWGTGDYNEQFF
TRBV4-1	TRBJ1-4	TRBD1	-	TGCGCCAGCAGCCAAGAGACCGGGACAGGTAATGGTTACCGCAGGGAAAAACTGTTTTTT	CASSQETGTGNGYRREKLFF
TRBV15	TRBJ1-1	TRBD1	-	TGTGCCACCAGCCCCGACAGGGGGCGAACCCCAGGTGGAGCTTTCTTT	CATSPDRGRTPGGAFF
TRBV5-4	TRBJ2-5	-	-	TGTGCCAGCATGAGGGGAGGATTGAAGACCCAGTACTTC	CASMRGGLKTQYF
TRBV5-4	TRBJ2-5	-	-	TGTGCCAGCAGCTTGCTAGGCACCTGGAACTTC	CASSLLGTWNF
TRBV6-4	TRBJ2-1	TRBD2	many	TGTGCCAGCAGTGAGCTAGCGGGAGTCAATGAGCAGTTCTTC	CASSELAGVNEQFF
TRBV27	TRBJ2-3	TRBD1	-	TGTGCCAGCAGTTTTCCGGGACAGGGGGCGAGGGATACGCAGTATTTT	CASSFPGQGARDTQYF
TRBV2	TRBJ1-1	-	few	TGTGCCAGCAGTCTTTCGAACACTGAAGCTTTCTTT	CASSLSNTEAFF
TRBV6-2/TRBV6-3	TRBJ1-2	-	-	TGTGCCAGCAGTTACCCCAGTAACTATGGCTACACCTTC	CASSYPSNYGYTF
TRBV4-2	TRBJ1-5	-	few	TGTGCCAGCAGCCAAGAATTAAGTTCGGGCAATCAGCCCCAGCATTTT	CASSQELSSGNQPQHF
TRBV27	TRBJ1-1	-	-	TGTGCCAGCAGTTTAGGTTACAGTAACACTGAAGCTTTCTTT	CASSLGYSNTEAFF
TRBV4-1	TRBJ2-1	TRBD1	-	TGCGCCAGCAGCCAGCGCTACCGGGACAGGGGGCGGGATGAGCAGTTCTTC	CASSQRYRDRGRDEQFF
TRBV4-3	TRBJ1-2	TRBD1	-	TGCGCCAGCAGCCAAGGACGGACAGGTGGAAACTATGGCTACACCTTC	CASSQGRTGGNYGYTF
TRBV28	TRBJ2-3	-	few	TGTGCCAGCAGAGTCCAGGGATACGGCACAGATACGCAGTATTTT	CASRVQGYGTDTQYF
TRBV5-1	TRBJ2-5	-	-	TGCGCCAGCAGCTTGGCCTTCGTTCAAGAGACCCAGTACTTC	CASSLAFVQETQYF
TRBV7-8	TRBJ1-1	-	-	TGTGCCAGCAGCTTAAAGTCAGGAGGCGGTGGCGCTTTCTTT	CASSLKSGGGGAFF
TRBV6-2/TRBV6-3	TRBJ2-5	-	-	TGTGCCAGCAGTTACTCGCAGTTTCAAGAGACCCAGTACTTC	CASSYSQFQETQYF